This T cell receptor (beta chain) was sequenced for a study of long-term antiretroviral therapy in people with HIV. Regarding the study as a whole: With ART, diversity went up but was still lower than in transplant donor controls. Pre-ART expanded clones dominated the repertoire at every time point.

It was version v3.0 of the immunoSEQ assay that was run at survey level. Data came from immunoSEQ multiplex PCR; TCRdb stores just in-frame clones and leaves some out. The table records 15,000 to 20,000 clones, roughly 80% of them present only once. About this clone: Its antigen is not identified.

Sequenced here: unsorted PBMCs, sampled 2.5 years before starting antiretroviral therapy. The TCR sequence derives from a woman in her forties or fifties with HIV.

DNA of the CDR3: TGCGCCAGCAGCTTGGGCAATTCAGGAGCAGATACGCAGTATTTT. This encodes CASSLGNSGADTQYF. The chain is built from TRBV5-1 and TRBJ2-3, with D unresolved. Trimming removed 0 bases at V and 4 bases at J, with 12 bases between. From germline, CDR1 is SGHRS and CDR2 YFSETQ. There are 15 residues in the CDR3.